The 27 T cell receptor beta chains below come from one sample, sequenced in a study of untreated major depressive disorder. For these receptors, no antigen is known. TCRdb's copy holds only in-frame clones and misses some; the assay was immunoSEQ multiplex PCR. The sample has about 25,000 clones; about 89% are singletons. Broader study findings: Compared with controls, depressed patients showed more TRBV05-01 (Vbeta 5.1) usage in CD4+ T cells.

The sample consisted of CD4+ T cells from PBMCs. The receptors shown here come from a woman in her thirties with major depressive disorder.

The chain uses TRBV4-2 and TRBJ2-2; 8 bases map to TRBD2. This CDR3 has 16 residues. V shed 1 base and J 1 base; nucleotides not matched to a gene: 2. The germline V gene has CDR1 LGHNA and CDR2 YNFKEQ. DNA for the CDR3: TGTGCCAGCAGCCAAGTGGCGGGGGGGAACACCGGGGAGCTGTTTTTT. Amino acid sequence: CASSQVAGGNTGELFF.

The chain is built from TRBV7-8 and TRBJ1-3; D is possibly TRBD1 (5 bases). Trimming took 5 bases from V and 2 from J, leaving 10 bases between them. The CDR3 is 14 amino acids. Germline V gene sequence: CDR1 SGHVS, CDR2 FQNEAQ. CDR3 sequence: CASSLGTTGNTIYF. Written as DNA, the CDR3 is TGTGCCAGCAGCCTCGGGACGACTGGAAACACCATATATTTT.

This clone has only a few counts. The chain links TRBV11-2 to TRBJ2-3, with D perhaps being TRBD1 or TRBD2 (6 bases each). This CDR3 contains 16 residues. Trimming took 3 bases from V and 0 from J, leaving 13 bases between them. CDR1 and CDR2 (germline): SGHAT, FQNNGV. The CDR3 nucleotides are TGTGCCAGCAGCTTGGGGGGCAATCCTAGCACAGATACGCAGTATTTT. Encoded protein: CASSLGGNPSTDTQYF. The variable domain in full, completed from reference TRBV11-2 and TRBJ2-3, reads EAGVAQSPRYKIIEKRQSVAFWCNPISGHATLYWYQQILGQGPKLLIQFQNNGVVDDSQLPKDRFSAERLKGVDSTLKIQPAKLEDSAVYLCASSLGGNPSTDTQYFGPGTRLTVL.

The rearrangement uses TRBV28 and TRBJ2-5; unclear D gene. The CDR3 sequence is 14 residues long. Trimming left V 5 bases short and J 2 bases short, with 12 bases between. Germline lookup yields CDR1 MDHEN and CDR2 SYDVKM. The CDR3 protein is CASSLYRVQETQYF. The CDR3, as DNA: TGTGCCAGCAGTCTTTATCGGGTTCAAGAGACCCAGTACTTC.

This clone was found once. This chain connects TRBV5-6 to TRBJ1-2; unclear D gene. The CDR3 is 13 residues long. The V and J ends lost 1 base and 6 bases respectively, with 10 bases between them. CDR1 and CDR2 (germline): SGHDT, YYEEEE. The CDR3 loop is CASSLSQLHGYTF. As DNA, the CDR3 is TGTGCCAGCAGCTTGTCACAACTTCATGGCTACACCTTC.

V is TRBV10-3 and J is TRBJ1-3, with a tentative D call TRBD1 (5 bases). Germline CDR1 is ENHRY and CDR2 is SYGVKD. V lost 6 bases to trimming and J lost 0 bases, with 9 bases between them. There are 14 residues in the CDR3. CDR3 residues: CAISDGTSGNTIYF. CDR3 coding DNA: TGTGCCATCAGCGACGGGACCTCTGGAAACACCATATATTTT.

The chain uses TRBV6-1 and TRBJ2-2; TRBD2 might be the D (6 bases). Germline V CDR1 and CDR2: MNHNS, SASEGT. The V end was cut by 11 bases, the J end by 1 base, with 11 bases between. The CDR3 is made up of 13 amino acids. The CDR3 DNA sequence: TGTGCCGGAGGGACGGAGAACACCGGGGAGCTGTTTTTT. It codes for CAGGTENTGELFF.

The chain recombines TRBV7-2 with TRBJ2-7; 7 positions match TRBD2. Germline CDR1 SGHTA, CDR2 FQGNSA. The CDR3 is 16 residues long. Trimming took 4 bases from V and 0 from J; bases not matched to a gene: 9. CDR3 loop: CASSSLAVVFSYEQYF. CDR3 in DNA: TGTGCCAGCAGCTCGCTAGCGGTGGTCTTCTCCTACGAGCAGTACTTC. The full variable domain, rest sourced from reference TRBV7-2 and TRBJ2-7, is GAGVSQSPSNKVTEKGKDVELRCDPISGHTALYWYRQSLGQGLEFLIYFQGNSAPDKSGLPSDRFSAERTGGSVSTLTIQRTQQEDSAVYLCASSSLAVVFSYEQYFGPGTRLTVT.

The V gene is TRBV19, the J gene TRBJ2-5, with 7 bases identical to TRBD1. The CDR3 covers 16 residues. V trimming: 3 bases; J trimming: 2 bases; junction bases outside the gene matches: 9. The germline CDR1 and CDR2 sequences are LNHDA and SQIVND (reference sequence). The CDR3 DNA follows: TGTGCCAGTAGTATCGGTCGGGACAGTGAACAAGAGACCCAGTACTTC. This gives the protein CASSIGRDSEQETQYF. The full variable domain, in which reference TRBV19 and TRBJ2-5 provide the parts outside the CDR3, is DGGITQSPKYLFRKEGQNVTLSCEQNLNHDAMYWYRQDPGQGLRLIYYSQIVNDFQKGDIAEGYSVSREKKESFPLTVTSAQKNPTAFYLCASSIGRDSEQETQYFGPGTRLLVL.

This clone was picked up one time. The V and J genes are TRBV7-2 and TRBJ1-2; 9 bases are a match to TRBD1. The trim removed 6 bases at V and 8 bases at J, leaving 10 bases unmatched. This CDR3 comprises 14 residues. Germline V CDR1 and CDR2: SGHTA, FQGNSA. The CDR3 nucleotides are TGTGCCAGCAGGGATTCCGGGACAGGGTACGGCTACACCTTC. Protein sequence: CASRDSGTGYGYTF.

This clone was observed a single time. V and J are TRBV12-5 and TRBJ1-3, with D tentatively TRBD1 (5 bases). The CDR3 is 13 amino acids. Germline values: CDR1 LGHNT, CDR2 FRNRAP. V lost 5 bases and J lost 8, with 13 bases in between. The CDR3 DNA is TGTGCTAGTGGTCGGGACCGCTGGGACACCATATATTTT. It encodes CASGRDRWDTIYF.

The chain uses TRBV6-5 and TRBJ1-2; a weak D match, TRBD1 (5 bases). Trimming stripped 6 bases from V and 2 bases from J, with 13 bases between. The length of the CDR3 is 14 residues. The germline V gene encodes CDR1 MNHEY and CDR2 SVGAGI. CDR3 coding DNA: TGTGCCAGCAGGCAGCTGGGGCAGAACTATGGCTACACCTTC. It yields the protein CASRQLGQNYGYTF.

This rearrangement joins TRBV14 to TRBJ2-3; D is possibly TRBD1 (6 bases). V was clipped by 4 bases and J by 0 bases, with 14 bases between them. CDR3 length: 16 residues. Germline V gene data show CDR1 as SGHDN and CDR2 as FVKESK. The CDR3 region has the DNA TGTGCCAGCAGCCTCTTAGGGGGATCTAGCACAGATACGCAGTATTTT. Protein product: CASSLLGGSSTDTQYF.

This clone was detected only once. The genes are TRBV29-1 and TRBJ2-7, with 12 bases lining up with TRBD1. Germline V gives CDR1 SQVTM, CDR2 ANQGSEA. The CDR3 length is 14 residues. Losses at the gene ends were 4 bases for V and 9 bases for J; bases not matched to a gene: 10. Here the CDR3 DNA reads TGCAGCGTTGGGGGACAGGGGGCCCTTCGCGGGCAGTACTTC. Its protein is CSVGGQGALRGQYF.

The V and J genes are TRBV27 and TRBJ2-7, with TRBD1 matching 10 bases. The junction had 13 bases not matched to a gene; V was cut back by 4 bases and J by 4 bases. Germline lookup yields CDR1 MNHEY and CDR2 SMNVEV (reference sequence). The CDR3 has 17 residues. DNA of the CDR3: TGTGCCAGCAGTTCCTACCTGGCGACGGACAGGGGGTACGAGCAGTACTTC. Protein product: CASSSYLATDRGYEQYF.

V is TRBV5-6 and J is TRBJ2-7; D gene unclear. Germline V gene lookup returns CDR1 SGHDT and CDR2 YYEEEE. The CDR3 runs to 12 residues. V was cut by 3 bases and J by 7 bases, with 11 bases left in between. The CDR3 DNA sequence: TGTGCCAGCAGCTCCCGAGACTGGGAGCAGTACTTC. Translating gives CASSSRDWEQYF. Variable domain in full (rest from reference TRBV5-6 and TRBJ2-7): DAGVTQSPTHLIKTRGQQVTLRCSPKSGHDTVSWYQQALGQGPQFIFQYYEEEERQRGNFPDRFSGHQFPNYSSELNVNALLLGDSALYLCASSSRDWEQYFGPGTRLTVT.

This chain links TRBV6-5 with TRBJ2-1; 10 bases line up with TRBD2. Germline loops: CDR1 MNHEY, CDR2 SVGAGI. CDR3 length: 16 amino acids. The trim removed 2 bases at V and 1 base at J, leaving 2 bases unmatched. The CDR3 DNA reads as TGTGCCAGCAGTTACACTAGCGGGACTTCCTACAATGAGCAGTTCTTC. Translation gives CASSYTSGTSYNEQFF.

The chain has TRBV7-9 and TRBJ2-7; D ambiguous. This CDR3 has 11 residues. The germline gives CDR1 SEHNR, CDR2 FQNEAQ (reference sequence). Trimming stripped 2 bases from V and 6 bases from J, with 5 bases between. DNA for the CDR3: TGTGCCAGCAGCTTAATGGGCGAGCAGTACTTC. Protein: CASSLMGEQYF.

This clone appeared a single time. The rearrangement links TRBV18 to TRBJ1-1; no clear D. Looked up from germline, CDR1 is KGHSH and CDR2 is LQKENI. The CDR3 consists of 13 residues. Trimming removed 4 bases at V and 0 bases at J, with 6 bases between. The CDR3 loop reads CASSQGMNTEAFF. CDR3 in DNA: TGTGCCAGCTCACAAGGTATGAACACTGAAGCTTTCTTT.

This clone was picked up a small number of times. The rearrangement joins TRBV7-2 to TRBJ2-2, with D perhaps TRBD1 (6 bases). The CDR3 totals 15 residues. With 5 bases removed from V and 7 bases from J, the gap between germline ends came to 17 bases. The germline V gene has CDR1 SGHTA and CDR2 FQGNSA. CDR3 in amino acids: CASSIPGHEGGELFF. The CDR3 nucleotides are TGTGCCAGCAGCATCCCGGGACACGAGGGCGGGGAGCTGTTTTTT.

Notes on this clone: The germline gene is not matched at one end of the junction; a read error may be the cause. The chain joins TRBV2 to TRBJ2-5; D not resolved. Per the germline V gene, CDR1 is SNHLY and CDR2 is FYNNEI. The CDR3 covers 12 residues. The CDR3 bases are TGTGCCAGCAGTGAAGCGCTTCAAAGGGCGGACTTC. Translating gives CASSEALQRADF.

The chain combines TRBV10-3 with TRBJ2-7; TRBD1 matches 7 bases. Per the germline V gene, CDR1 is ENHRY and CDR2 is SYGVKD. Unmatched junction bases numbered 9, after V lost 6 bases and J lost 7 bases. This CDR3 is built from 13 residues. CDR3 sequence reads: CAISATGSGEQYF. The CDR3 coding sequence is TGTGCCATCAGCGCGACAGGGTCAGGGGAGCAGTACTTC.

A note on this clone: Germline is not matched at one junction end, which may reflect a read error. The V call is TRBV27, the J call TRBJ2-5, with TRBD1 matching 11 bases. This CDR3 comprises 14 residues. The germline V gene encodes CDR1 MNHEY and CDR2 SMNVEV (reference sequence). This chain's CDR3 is CAGRQSGTGGTQYF. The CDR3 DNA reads TGTGCCGGCAGGCAATCCGGGACAGGGGGGACCCAGTACTTC.

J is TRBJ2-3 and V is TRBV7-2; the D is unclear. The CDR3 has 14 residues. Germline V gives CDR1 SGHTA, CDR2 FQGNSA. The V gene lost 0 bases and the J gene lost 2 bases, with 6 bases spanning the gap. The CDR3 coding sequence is TGTGCCAGCAGCTTAGCCGGTAACACAGATACGCAGTATTTT. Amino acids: CASSLAGNTDTQYF. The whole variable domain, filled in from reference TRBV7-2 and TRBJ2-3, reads GAGVSQSPSNKVTEKGKDVELRCDPISGHTALYWYRQSLGQGLEFLIYFQGNSAPDKSGLPSDRFSAERTGGSVSTLTIQRTQQEDSAVYLCASSLAGNTDTQYFGPGTRLTVL.

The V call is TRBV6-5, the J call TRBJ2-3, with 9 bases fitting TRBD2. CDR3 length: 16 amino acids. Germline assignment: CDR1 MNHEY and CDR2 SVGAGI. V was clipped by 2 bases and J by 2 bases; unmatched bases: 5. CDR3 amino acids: CASSYAGLAPTDTQYF. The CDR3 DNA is TGTGCCAGCAGTTACGCAGGACTAGCGCCCACAGATACGCAGTATTTT.

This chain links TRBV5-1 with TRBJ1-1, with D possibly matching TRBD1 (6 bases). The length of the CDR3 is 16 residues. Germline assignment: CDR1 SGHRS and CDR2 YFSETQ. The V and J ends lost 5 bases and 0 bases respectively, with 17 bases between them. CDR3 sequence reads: CASRIVGGELNTEAFF. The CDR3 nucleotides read TGCGCCAGCAGAATAGTTGGGGGCGAGTTGAACACTGAAGCTTTCTTT. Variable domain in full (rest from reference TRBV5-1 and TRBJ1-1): KAGVTQTPRYLIKTRGQQVTLSCSPISGHRSVSWYQQTPGQGLQFLFEYFSETQRNKGNFPGRFSGRQFSNSRSEMNVSTLELGDSALYLCASRIVGGELNTEAFFGQGTRLTVV.

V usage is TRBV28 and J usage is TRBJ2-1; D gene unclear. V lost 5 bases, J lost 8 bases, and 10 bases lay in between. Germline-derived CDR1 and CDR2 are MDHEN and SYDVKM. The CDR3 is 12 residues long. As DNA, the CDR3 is TGTGCCAGCAGTCTCGGTATGTATGAGCAGTTCTTC. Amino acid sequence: CASSLGMYEQFF.